One sample yielded the 8 T cell receptor beta chains listed below, sequenced in a study of identical twins. From the 5' RACE reads, TCRdb called clonotypes with MiXCR, one entry per CDR3 protein. Of under 1 million distinct CDR3 sequences in the sample, roughly 12% are singletons; the top ten hold about 1.5%. This sample was also put to use in a study of yellow fever vaccine responses in identical twins.

The sample taken for sequencing was PBMCs. The receptors come from a woman younger than 35 in good health.

There are a few counts of this clonotype. The chain links TRBV2 to TRBJ2-7; possible D gene TRBD2, 5 bases. In germline, CDR1 is SNHLY, CDR2 FYNNEI. This CDR3 comprises 13 residues. Trimming shortened V by 7 bases and J by 2 bases, and 12 bases separated the two germline ends. CDR3 residues: CASNELVTYEQYF. The CDR3 region has the DNA TGTGCCAGCAACGAACTAGTGACCTACGAGCAGTACTTC.

This clonotype has at least ten counts. V and J are TRBV7-9 and TRBJ2-1; 7 bases align to TRBD1. J lost 2 bases, V lost 5 bases, and 9 bases had no gene match. The CDR3 extends over 16 amino acids. Germline-derived CDR1 and CDR2 are SEHNR and FQNEAQ (reference sequence). CDR3 sequence reads: CASSPLRDSAYNEQFF. CDR3 bases: TGTGCCAGCAGCCCCCTCCGGGACAGCGCCTACAATGAGCAGTTCTTC.

This chain links TRBV7-9 with TRBJ2-7; D gene ambiguous. Germline lookup yields CDR1 SEHNR and CDR2 FQNEAQ (reference sequence). This CDR3 has 14 amino acids. V lost 4 bases, J lost 0 bases, and 10 bases lay in between. The CDR3 loop is CASSSPGSSYEQYV. Here the CDR3 DNA reads TGTGCCAGCAGCTCCCCAGGAAGCTCCTACGAGCAGTACGTC.

This clonotype was detected a few times. The rearrangement uses TRBV6-5 and TRBJ2-5, with 14 bases fitting TRBD2. Trimming took 0 bases from V and 7 from J; bases not matched to a gene: 7. Germline V CDR1 and CDR2: MNHEY, SVGAGI. CDR3 length: 17 residues. The DNA for the CDR3 is TGTGCCAGCAGTTACTCGAGGACTAGCGGGGGGTCGTGGACCCAGTACTTC. It is translated as CASSYSRTSGGSWTQYF.

A few counts support this clonotype. V usage is TRBV29-1 and J usage is TRBJ2-1; tentative D call: TRBD1 (6 bases). Between the trimmed V and J ends, which lost 7 bases and 7 bases, there was a span of 11 bases. CDR1 is SQVTM and CDR2 is ANQGSEA in the germline V gene. The CDR3 is made up of 11 amino acids. The CDR3 reads CSGRQDNEQFF. The CDR3 coding sequence is TGCAGCGGCCGACAGGATAATGAGCAGTTCTTC.

This clonotype was detected only a few times. This chain joins TRBV5-6 and TRBJ1-5, with 8 bases aligning to TRBD1. This CDR3 is 17 amino acids long. V lost 3 bases and J lost 2; bases outside the gene matches: 10. Germline V gives CDR1 SGHDT, CDR2 YYEEEE. DNA of the CDR3: TGTGCCAGCAGCTATCGGGCAGGGGGCGGTGGCAATCAGCCCCAGCATTTT. It encodes CASSYRAGGGGNQPQHF. The full variable domain, completed using reference TRBV5-6 and TRBJ1-5, is DAGVTQSPTHLIKTRGQQVTLRCSPKSGHDTVSWYQQALGQGPQFIFQYYEEEERQRGNFPDRFSGHQFPNYSSELNVNALLLGDSALYLCASSYRAGGGGNQPQHFGDGTRLSIL.

The chain uses TRBV20-1 and TRBJ1-1; unclear D gene. Germline CDR1 DFQATT, CDR2 SNEGSKA (reference sequence). The V and J ends lost 3 bases and 3 bases respectively, with 11 bases between them. CDR3 length: 13 residues. CDR3 sequence reads: CSASGVADTEAFF. Written as DNA, the CDR3 is TGCAGTGCTAGTGGAGTGGCAGACACTGAAGCTTTCTTT.

The V gene is TRBV20-1, the J gene TRBJ1-5, with 9 bases fitting TRBD1. The germline gives CDR1 DFQATT, CDR2 SNEGSKA (reference sequence). V shed 5 bases, J shed 6 bases, and the junction held 5 bases outside the gene matches. The CDR3 is 13 amino acids. CDR3 coding DNA: TGCAGTGCTTCTACAGGGGGCGTTCAGCCCCAGCATTTT. Its protein product is CSASTGGVQPQHF.